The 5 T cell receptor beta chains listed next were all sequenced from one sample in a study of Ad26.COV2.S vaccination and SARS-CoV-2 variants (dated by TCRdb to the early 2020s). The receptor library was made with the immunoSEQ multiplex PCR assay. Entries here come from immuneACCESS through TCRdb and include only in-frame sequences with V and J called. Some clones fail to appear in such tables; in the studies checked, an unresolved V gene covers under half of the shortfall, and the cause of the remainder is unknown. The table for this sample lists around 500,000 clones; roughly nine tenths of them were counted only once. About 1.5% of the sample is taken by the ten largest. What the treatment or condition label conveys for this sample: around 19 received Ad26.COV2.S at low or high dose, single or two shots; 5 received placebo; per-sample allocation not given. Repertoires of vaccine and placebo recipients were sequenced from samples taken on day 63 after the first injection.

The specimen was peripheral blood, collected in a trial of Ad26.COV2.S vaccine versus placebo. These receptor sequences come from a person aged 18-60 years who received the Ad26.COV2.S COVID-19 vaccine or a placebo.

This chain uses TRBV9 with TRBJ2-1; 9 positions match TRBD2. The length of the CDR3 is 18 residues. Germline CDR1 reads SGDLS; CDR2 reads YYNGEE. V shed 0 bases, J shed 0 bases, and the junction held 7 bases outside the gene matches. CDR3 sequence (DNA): TGTGCCAGCAGCGTAGGCCTAGCGGGAAGAAGCTCCTACAATGAGCAGTTCTTC. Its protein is CASSVGLAGRSSYNEQFF.

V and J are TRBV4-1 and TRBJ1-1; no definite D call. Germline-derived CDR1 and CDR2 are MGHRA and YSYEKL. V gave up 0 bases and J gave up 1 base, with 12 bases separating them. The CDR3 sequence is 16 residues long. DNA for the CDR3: TGCGCCAGCAGCCAAGATCTTGAGGCGACGAACACTGAAGCTTTCTTT. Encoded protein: CASSQDLEATNTEAFF.

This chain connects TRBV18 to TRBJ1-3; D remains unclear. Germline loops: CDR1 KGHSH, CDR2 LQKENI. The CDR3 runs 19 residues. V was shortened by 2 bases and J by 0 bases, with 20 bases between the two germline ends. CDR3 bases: TGTGCCAGCTCACCAATCATCCCATCCAAAACAAGCTCTGGAAACACCATATATTTT. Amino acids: CASSPIIPSKTSSGNTIYF.

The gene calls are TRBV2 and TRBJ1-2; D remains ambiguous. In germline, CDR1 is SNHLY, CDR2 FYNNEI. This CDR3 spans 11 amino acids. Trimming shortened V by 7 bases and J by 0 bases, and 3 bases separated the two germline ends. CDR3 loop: CASTPNYGYTF. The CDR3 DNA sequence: TGTGCCAGCACCCCTAACTATGGCTACACCTTC.

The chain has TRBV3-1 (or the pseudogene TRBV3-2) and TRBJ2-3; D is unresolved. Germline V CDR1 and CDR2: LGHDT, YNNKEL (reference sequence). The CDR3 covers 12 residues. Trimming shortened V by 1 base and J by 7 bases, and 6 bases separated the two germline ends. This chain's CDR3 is CASSQAFYTQYF. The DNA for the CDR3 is TGTGCCAGCAGCCAAGCTTTTTATACGCAGTATTTT.